Sequencing of this T cell receptor (beta chain) was carried out in a study of OX40 agonist ivuxolimab in advanced cancers. Per the germline V gene, CDR1 is MNHEY and CDR2 is SMNVEV (reference sequence). The CDR3 contains 14 residues. Data came from immunoSEQ multiplex PCR; TCRdb stores just in-frame clones and leaves some out. The repertoire holds around 66,000 clones, 85% seen once, with 3.5% to 4.5% in the top ten. The V call is TRBV27, the J call TRBJ2-5; TRBD2 matches at 10 bases. The sequencing used CD4+ or CD8+ T cells sorted from blood, collected in a trial of the OX40 agonist ivuxolimab. The sequence derives from an adult with an advanced solid tumor such as melanoma, head and neck, liver or kidney cancer. The DNA for the CDR3 is TGTGCTGCAGCTGAGCGGGGGGGCAGGGAGACCCAGTACTTC. It codes for CAAAERGGRETQYF.